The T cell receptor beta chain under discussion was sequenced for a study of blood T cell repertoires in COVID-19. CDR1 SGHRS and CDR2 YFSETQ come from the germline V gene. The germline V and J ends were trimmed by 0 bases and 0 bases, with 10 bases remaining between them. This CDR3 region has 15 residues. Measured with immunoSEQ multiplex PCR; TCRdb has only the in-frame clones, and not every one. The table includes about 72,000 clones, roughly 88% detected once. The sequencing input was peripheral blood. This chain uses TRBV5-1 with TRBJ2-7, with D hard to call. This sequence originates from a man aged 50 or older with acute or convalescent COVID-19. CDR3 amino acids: CASSLGSVSSYEQYF. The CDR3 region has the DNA TGCGCCAGCAGCTTGGGATCAGTAAGCTCCTACGAGCAGTACTTC.